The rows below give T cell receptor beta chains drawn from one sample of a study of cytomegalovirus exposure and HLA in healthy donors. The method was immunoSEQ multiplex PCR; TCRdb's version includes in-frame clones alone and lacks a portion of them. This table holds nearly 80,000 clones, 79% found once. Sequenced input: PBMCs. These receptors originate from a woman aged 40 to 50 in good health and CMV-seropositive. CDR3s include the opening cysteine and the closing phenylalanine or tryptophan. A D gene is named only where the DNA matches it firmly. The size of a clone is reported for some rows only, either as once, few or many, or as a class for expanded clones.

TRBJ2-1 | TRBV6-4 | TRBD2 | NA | CASSDSFGTSGSLGYNEQFF | TGTGCCAGCAGTGACTCCTTCGGGACTAGCGGGAGTTTGGGTTACAATGAGCAGTTCTTC
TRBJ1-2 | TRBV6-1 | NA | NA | CASSPTRHGNYGYTF | TGTGCCAGCAGTCCGACGAGGCATGGTAACTATGGCTACACCTTC
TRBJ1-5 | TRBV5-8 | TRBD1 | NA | CASSTGTGFSGNQPQHF | TGTGCCAGCAGCACCGGGACAGGTTTTAGCGGCAATCAGCCCCAGCATTTT
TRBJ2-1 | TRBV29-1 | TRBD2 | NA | CSVRSAGGNNEQFF | TGCAGCGTCCGGTCGGCGGGAGGCAACAATGAGCAGTTCTTC
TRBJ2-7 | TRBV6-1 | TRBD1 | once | CASSEMGTVGEQYF | TGTGCCAGCAGTGAAATGGGGACAGTAGGCGAGCAGTACTTC
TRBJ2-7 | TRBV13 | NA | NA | CASSLIGTYEQYF | TGTGCCAGCAGCTTAATCGGTACCTACGAGCAGTACTTC
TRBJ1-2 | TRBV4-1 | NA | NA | CASSPLPGQVYGYTF | TGCGCCAGCAGCCCCCTTCCAGGACAAGTCTATGGCTACACCTTC
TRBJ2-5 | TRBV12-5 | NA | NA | CASGLQGEETQYF | TGTGCTAGTGGTTTGCAAGGGGAAGAGACCCAGTACTTC
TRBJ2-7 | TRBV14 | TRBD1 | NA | CASSQQSRPGQGIYEQYF | TGTGCCAGCAGCCAACAAAGCCGACCGGGACAGGGGATCTACGAGCAGTACTTC
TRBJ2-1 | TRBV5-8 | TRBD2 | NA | CASSLAHLAGADNEQFF | TGTGCCAGCAGCTTGGCCCATCTAGCGGGTGCTGACAATGAGCAGTTCTTC
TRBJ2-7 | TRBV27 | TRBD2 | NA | CASSSGLAGSVYEQYF | TGTGCCAGCAGTTCCGGACTAGCGGGATCCGTCTACGAGCAGTACTTC
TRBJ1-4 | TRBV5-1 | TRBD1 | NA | CASSPTQGASEKLFF | TGCGCCAGCAGCCCGACCCAGGGGGCGAGTGAAAAACTGTTTTTT
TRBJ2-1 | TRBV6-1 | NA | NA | CASSVGGGTHNEQFF | TGTGCCAGCAGTGTAGGTGGCGGGACCCACAATGAGCAGTTCTTC
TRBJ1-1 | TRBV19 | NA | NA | CASRGQGATEAFF | TGTGCCAGTAGGGGCCAGGGTGCTACTGAAGCTTTCTTT
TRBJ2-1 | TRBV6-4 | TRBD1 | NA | CASRMTGGSSYNEQFF | TGTGCCAGCAGGATGACAGGGGGAAGCTCCTACAATGAGCAGTTCTTC
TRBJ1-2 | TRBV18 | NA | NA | CASSAGQIYGYTF | TGTGCCAGCTCAGCAGGACAGATCTATGGCTACACCTTC
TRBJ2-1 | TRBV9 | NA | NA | CASSVGGIGDFEQFF | TGTGCCAGCAGCGTAGGGGGGATTGGGGACTTTGAGCAGTTCTTC
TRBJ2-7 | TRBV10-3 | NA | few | CAISEGPGGQYF | TGTGCCATCAGTGAGGGTCCCGGGGGGCAGTACTTC
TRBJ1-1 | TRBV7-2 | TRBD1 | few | CASSLGDRANTEAFF | TGTGCCAGCAGCTTAGGAGACAGGGCGAACACTGAAGCTTTCTTT
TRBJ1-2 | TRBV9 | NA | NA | CASSSTGNYGYTF | TGTGCCAGCAGTAGCACAGGGAACTATGGCTACACCTTC
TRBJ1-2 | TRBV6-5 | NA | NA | CASSERGGYTF | TGTGCCAGCAGTGAGCGGGGTGGCTACACCTTC
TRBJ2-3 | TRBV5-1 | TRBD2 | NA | CASSSGLAVIDTQYF | TGCGCCAGCAGCTCCGGACTAGCGGTAATCGATACGCAGTATTTT
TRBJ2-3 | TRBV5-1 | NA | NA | CASSLASRRTDTQYF | TGCGCCAGCAGCTTAGCTAGCAGGAGGACAGATACGCAGTATTTT
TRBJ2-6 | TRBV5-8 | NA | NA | CASRYSGANVLTF | TGTGCCAGCCGTTACTCTGGGGCCAACGTCCTGACTTTC
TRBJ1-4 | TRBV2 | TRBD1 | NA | CASRRQGAANEKLFF | TGTGCCAGCAGGAGGCAGGGGGCGGCTAATGAAAAACTGTTTTTT
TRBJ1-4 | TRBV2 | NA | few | CASTRQGFGEKLFF | TGTGCCAGCACTCGGCAGGGGTTTGGTGAAAAACTGTTTTTT
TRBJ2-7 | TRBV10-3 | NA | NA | CAISESIGGGEQYF | TGTGCCATCAGTGAGTCGATAGGGGGGGGCGAGCAGTACTTC
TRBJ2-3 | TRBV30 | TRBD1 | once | CAWSSSNRGQGTDTQYF | TGTGCCTGGAGTTCCTCGAACAGGGGGCAGGGCACAGATACGCAGTATTTT
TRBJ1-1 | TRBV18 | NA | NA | CASSPNRENTEAFF | TGTGCCAGCTCACCTAACAGGGAGAACACTGAAGCTTTCTTT
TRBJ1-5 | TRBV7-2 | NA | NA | CASSLRGNQPQHF | TGTGCCAGCAGCTTAAGGGGGAATCAGCCCCAGCATTTT
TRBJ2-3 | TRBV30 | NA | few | CAWTPRGLYTDTQYF | TGTGCCTGGACCCCGCGAGGACTTTACACAGATACGCAGTATTTT
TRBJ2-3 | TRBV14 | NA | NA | CASSPWGGTDTQYF | TGTGCCAGCAGCCCTTGGGGGGGCACAGATACGCAGTATTTT
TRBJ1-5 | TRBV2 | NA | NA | CASIAGRGDPTQHF | TGTGCCAGCATAGCGGGGAGGGGGGATCCGACCCAGCATTTT
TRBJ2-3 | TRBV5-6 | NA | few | CASSLNQGLGADTQYF | TGTGCCAGCAGCTTGAATCAGGGGCTGGGCGCAGATACGCAGTATTTT
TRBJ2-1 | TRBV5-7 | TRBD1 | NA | CEIGTGYVGAPKQFF | TGTGAGATTGGGACAGGGTATGTTGGGGCCCCCAAGCAGTTCTTC
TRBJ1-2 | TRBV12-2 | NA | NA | CASRLVGVCRDGYTF | TGTGCAAGTCGCTTAGTAGGGGTTTGCAGAGACGGCTACACCTTC
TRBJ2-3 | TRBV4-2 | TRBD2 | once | CASSPGGGLAGGSFTDTQYF | TGTGCCAGCAGCCCGGGAGGGGGACTAGCGGGAGGTTCGTTCACAGATACGCAGTATTTT
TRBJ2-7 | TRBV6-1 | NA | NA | CASSPGLGEQYF | TGTGCCAGCAGTCCCGGGTTGGGCGAGCAGTACTTC
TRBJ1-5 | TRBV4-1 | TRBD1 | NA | CASSQVGTGVSNQPQHF | TGCGCCAGCAGCCAAGTTGGGACAGGGGTTAGCAATCAGCCCCAGCATTTT
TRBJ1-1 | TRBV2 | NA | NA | CASSEEGVGTEAFF | TGTGCCAGCAGTGAGGAAGGGGTAGGGACTGAAGCTTTCTTT
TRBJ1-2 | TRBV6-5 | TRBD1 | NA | CASRSGTGFGGYTF | TGTGCCAGCAGATCCGGGACAGGCTTCGGCGGCTACACCTTC
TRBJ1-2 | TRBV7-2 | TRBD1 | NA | CASSLVRTGAMRGYTF | TGTGCCAGCAGCTTAGTACGGACAGGGGCCATGAGAGGCTACACCTTC
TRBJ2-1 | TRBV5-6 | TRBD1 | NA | CASSLLGTGVYNEQFF | TGTGCCAGCAGCTTGCTGGGAACAGGGGTCTACAATGAGCAGTTCTTC
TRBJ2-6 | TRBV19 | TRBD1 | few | CASQTGAVGANVLTF | TGTGCCAGTCAGACAGGGGCGGTCGGGGCCAACGTCCTGACTTTC
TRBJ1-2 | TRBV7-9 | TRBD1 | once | CASSHRDRGNYGYTF | TGTGCCAGCAGCCACCGGGACAGGGGAAACTATGGCTACACCTTC
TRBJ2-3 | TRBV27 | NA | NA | CASGLSSQYF | TGTGCCAGCGGGCTCTCTTCGCAGTATTTT